The present T cell receptor beta chain was sequenced within a study of T cell repertoires in cytomegalovirus infection. The germline V gene has CDR1 ENHRY and CDR2 SYGVKD. V was shortened by 2 bases and J by 8 bases, with 10 bases between the two germline ends. The CDR3 runs to 13 residues. MiXCR, run by TCRdb on the reads, gives a single entry per CDR3 protein. The sample has 600,000 to 800,000 distinct CDR3 sequences, about 24% seen once. In its sample, this clonotype was seen a few times. V is TRBV10-3 and J is TRBJ2-1, with a tentative D call TRBD2 (6 bases). This TCR came from a human donor in good health (CMV status not recorded). Some clones in this sample may be carry-over from other donors' samples. Sequenced material: CD8+ T cells from PBMCs. Here the CDR3 reads CAISERGFHEQFF. CDR3 in DNA: TGTGCCATCAGTGAGCGGGGGTTCCATGAGCAGTTCTTC.